One sample yielded the 11 T cell receptor beta chains listed below, sequenced in a study of blood T cell repertoires in COVID-19. TCRdb keeps only in-frame clones here, not all; method: immunoSEQ multiplex PCR. The sample shows 200,000 to 250,000 clones, almost 85% of them seen only once. Sequences were obtained from peripheral blood. Every receptor here comes from a man between 45 and 60 years old with COVID-19, enrolled during active disease.

The chain has TRBV5-1 and TRBJ1-2, with 8 nucleotides matching TRBD1. CDR1 is SGHRS and CDR2 is YFSETQ in the germline V gene. The V segment lost 3 bases and the J segment 4 bases; nucleotides outside the gene matches: 5. The CDR3 loop spans 14 amino acids. CDR3 bases: TGCGCCAGCAGCTCAGGGGGCGCTGGCTATGGCTACACCTTC. It specifies CASSSGGAGYGYTF.

The rearrangement links TRBV19 to TRBJ1-1; TRBD1 agrees at 7 bases. Looked up from germline, CDR1 is LNHDA and CDR2 is SQIVND (reference sequence). V gave up 4 bases and J gave up 4 bases; unmatched junction bases: 9. The CDR3 runs 15 residues. The CDR3 loop reads CASSKTGVGGTEAFF. Here the CDR3 DNA reads TGTGCCAGTAGTAAAACAGGGGTTGGCGGCACTGAAGCTTTCTTT. The variable domain in full, completed from reference TRBV19 and TRBJ1-1, reads DGGITQSPKYLFRKEGQNVTLSCEQNLNHDAMYWYRQDPGQGLRLIYYSQIVNDFQKGDIAEGYSVSREKKESFPLTVTSAQKNPTAFYLCASSKTGVGGTEAFFGQGTRLTVV.

This clone was found a few times. The chain joins TRBV2 to TRBJ2-1; possibly TRBD1 for D (7 bases). This CDR3 has 17 residues. The V gene lost 2 bases and the J gene lost 4 bases, with 18 bases spanning the gap. CDR1 is SNHLY and CDR2 is FYNNEI in the germline V gene. The CDR3 region is CASSEPIDREDYNEQFF. The CDR3, as DNA: TGTGCCAGCAGTGAACCCATCGACAGGGAGGATTACAATGAGCAGTTCTTC.

The chain recombines TRBV9 with TRBJ1-6, with no clear D. CDR1 and CDR2 from the germline V gene are SGDLS and YYNGEE. V lost 0 bases and J lost 0, with 7 bases in between. CDR3 length: 16 amino acids. The CDR3 DNA reads as TGTGCCAGCAGCGTAGCTGGGAGCTCCTATAATTCACCCCTCCACTTT. This codes for CASSVAGSSYNSPLHF. Looking up the rest from reference TRBV9 and TRBJ1-6 gives the full variable domain: DSGVTQTPKHLITATGQRVTLRCSPRSGDLSVYWYQQSLDQGLQFLIQYYNGEERAKGNILERFSAQQFPDLHSELNLSSLELGDSALYFCASSVAGSSYNSPLHFGNGTRLTVT.

This rearrangement joins TRBV6-6 to TRBJ2-5; 7 bases match TRBD1. Trimming at V came to 3 bases and at J to 2 bases, leaving 6 bases not matched to a gene. The V gene's germline CDR1 is MNHNY and CDR2 SVGAGI (reference sequence). This CDR3 comprises 15 residues. The CDR3 DNA reads TGTGCCAGCAGTTATTCGATGACAGGGCAAGAGACCCAGTACTTC. Its protein is CASSYSMTGQETQYF.

In regard to this clone: The same CDR3 is also encoded by other DNA sequences in this sample. The chain is built from TRBV7-2 and TRBJ1-3, with a tentative D call TRBD1 (6 bases). The CDR3 loop spans 13 amino acids. V lost 5 bases, J lost 4 bases, and 9 bases lay in between. Germline V gene sequence: CDR1 SGHTA, CDR2 FQGNSA. Here the CDR3 DNA reads TGTGCCAGCAGCCGAGACAGGGGAAACACCATATATTTT. Encoded protein: CASSRDRGNTIYF. The full variable domain, its missing parts supplied by reference TRBV7-2 and TRBJ1-3, is GAGVSQSPSNKVTEKGKDVELRCDPISGHTALYWYRQSLGQGLEFLIYFQGNSAPDKSGLPSDRFSAERTGGSVSTLTIQRTQQEDSAVYLCASSRDRGNTIYFGEGSWLTVV.

The chain joins TRBV11-2 to TRBJ2-3, with 9 bases that match TRBD2. CDR3 length: 17 residues. V dropped 1 base and J dropped 1; count of bases not matched to a gene: 6. Looked up from germline, CDR1 is SGHAT and CDR2 is FQNNGV. The CDR3 DNA sequence: TGTGCCAGCAGCTTAGGAGGCGGGGGGGGCCGCACAGATACGCAGTATTTT. It encodes CASSLGGGGGRTDTQYF.

The rearrangement links TRBV7-6 to TRBJ2-5; D perhaps matches TRBD2 (7 bases). The CDR3 sequence is 16 residues long. Germline-derived CDR1 and CDR2 are SGHVS and FNYEAQ. Between the trimmed V and J ends, which lost 2 bases and 5 bases, there was a span of 18 bases. Written as DNA, the CDR3 is TGTGCCAGCAGCTTATCGGGGGGCTCCCGGAGGGAGACCCAGTACTTC. This sequence encodes CASSLSGGSRRETQYF.

The rearrangement uses TRBV19 and TRBJ2-3; 10 bases line up with TRBD1. The CDR3 runs to 13 residues. Trimming took 10 bases from V and 6 from J; bases not matched to a gene: 7. Germline V lookup: CDR1 LNHDA, CDR2 SQIVND (reference sequence). CDR3 amino acids: CATGGQGRDTQYF. CDR3 bases: TGTGCCACCGGGGGACAGGGGCGCGATACGCAGTATTTT. Variable domain in full (rest from reference TRBV19 and TRBJ2-3): DGGITQSPKYLFRKEGQNVTLSCEQNLNHDAMYWYRQDPGQGLRLIYYSQIVNDFQKGDIAEGYSVSREKKESFPLTVTSAQKNPTAFYLCATGGQGRDTQYFGPGTRLTVL.

A note on this clone: The same CDR3 arises from other DNA sequences in this sample as well. This chain connects TRBV3-1 (or the pseudogene TRBV3-2) to TRBJ1-1; a weak D match, TRBD1 (6 bases). Germline CDR1 and CDR2: LGHDT and YNNKEL (reference sequence). Trimming left V 2 bases short and J 1 base short, with 8 bases between. The CDR3 spans 14 residues. The CDR3: CASSQLQGNTEAFF. The CDR3 nucleotides read TGTGCCAGCAGCCAATTACAGGGGAACACTGAAGCTTTCTTT.

The chain employs TRBV7-3 and TRBJ2-2, with 7 nucleotides matching TRBD1. This CDR3 has 15 residues. Germline trimming cut 1 base from V and 5 bases from J; bases unmatched to any gene: 4. Germline V gene data show CDR1 as SGHTA and CDR2 as FQGTGA. DNA of the CDR3: TGTGCCAGCAGCTTAATAGGGGGCGGGACCGGGGAGCTGTTTTTT. It translates to CASSLIGGGTGELFF.